This is a list of T cell receptor beta chains from one sample in a study of multiple sclerosis patients with progressive multifocal leukoencephalopathy. The data were produced by immunoSEQ multiplex PCR, yet TCRdb's version contains in-frame clones alone and is incomplete. The sample includes 30,000 or so clones, 87% of them seen just once. The source material was PBMCs, sampled from a patient treated with natalizumab. The receptors here all came from a woman in her thirties or forties with progressive multifocal leukoencephalopathy. CDR3s include the opening cysteine and the closing phenylalanine or tryptophan.

v_gene | CDR3aa
TRBV30 | CAWRVLAGDWIGELFF
TRBV6-1 | CASSEMGRENQETQYF
TRBV9 | CASSPVGGNYLDTQYF
TRBV5-4 | CASTSLAGGPNEQFF
TRBV7-2 | CASRPTPYSGNTIYF
TRBV7-9 | CASSLGQGTMNTEAFF
TRBV2 | CASSEAGRGVQYF
TRBV5-1 | CASSLDSNYGYTF
TRBV6-5 | CATSLRDRGEAFF
TRBV2 | CASSVGLGANVLTF
TRBV19 | CASSRDTRRAFF
TRBV10-3 | CAISPGMINEQFF
TRBV7-2 | CASSSKVGENTGELFF
TRBV2 | CASRIAGTSYEQYF
TRBV7-9 | CASSTQGRGLYEQYF
TRBV10-1 | CASSENVWGEQYF
TRBV7-9 | CASSLDSFYGYTF
TRBV25-1 | CASSDRRGDQPQHF
TRBV7-2 | CASSLVPSGGSLGGELFF
TRBV6-5 | CASSYSTGATTYEQYF
TRBV19 | CASSPTSGGKTQYF
TRBV29-1 | CSVVDGGVYF